These 27 T cell receptor beta chains were sequenced from one sample in a study of blood T cell repertoires in COVID-19. The repertoire was sequenced with immunoSEQ multiplex PCR; TCRdb's copy has only in-frame clones and lacks some. The sample carries over 250,000 clones, approximately 83% recorded once. Sequenced sample: peripheral blood. These receptors all stem from a human donor in a cohort sampled during active COVID-19.

The chain uses TRBV5-1 and TRBJ2-3, with a possible D match to TRBD2 (5 bases). The V end lost 1 base, the J end lost 2 bases, and 8 bases lay between the germline ends. The CDR3 runs to 14 residues. Germline V CDR1 and CDR2: SGHRS, YFSETQ. CDR3 residues: CASSLSRDTDTQYF. Written as DNA, the CDR3 is TGCGCCAGCAGCTTGAGTCGGGACACAGATACGCAGTATTTT.

CDR3: CAKQGAGANVLTF. The CDR3 region has the DNA TGTGCCAAACAGGGTGCAGGGGCCAACGTCCTGACTTTC. The V gene is TRBV2, the J gene TRBJ2-6, with a possible D match to TRBD1 (6 bases). Germline assignment: CDR1 SNHLY and CDR2 FYNNEI. The V gene lost 10 bases and the J gene lost 4 bases, with 11 bases spanning the gap. The CDR3 is 13 residues long.

This clone was detected ten times or more. J is TRBJ2-7 and V is TRBV30; 12 bases agree with TRBD2. The CDR3 has 14 residues. The V gene end was trimmed by 3 bases and the J gene end by 4 bases; junction bases not matched to a gene: 4. Germline loops: CDR1 GTSNPN, CDR2 SVGIG (reference sequence). The CDR3 DNA follows: TGTGCCTGGAGCCTAGCGGGAGGGCCGTACGAGCAGTACTTC. Amino acids: CAWSLAGGPYEQYF.

The rearrangement links TRBV7-2 to TRBJ2-2, with a possible D match to TRBD1 (6 bases). Germline CDR1 and CDR2: SGHTA and FQGNSA. Trimming took off 0 bases at V and 5 bases at J, with 10 bases between the two ends. This CDR3 is built from 15 residues. CDR3 coding DNA: TGTGCCAGCAGCTTAGCGGGGGCGCGAACCGGGGAGCTGTTTTTT. Its translation is CASSLAGARTGELFF.

The chain uses TRBV6-2 or TRBV6-3 and TRBJ2-3; 12 bases agree with TRBD2. CDR1 is MNHEY, CDR2 SVGEGT, per germline. V dropped 4 bases and J dropped 3; count of bases not matched to a gene: 8. This CDR3 has 17 amino acids. For the CDR3, the DNA is TGTGCCAGCAGTTTCTCTAGCGGGAGGGCCAGGACAGATACGCAGTATTTT. Translated: CASSFSSGRARTDTQYF.

Worth noting for this clone: Germline and junction disagree at one end, which may indicate a read error. Here the CDR3 reads CASSVNDVEGPHF. The DNA for the CDR3 is TGCGCCAGCAGCGTCAATGATGTGGAGGGCCCCCACTTC. This sequence joins TRBV4-1 and TRBJ2-7, with D perhaps TRBD2 (6 bases). This CDR3 has 13 amino acids. CDR1 is MGHRA, CDR2 YSYEKL, per germline.

This clone has just one count. The CDR3 bases are TGTGCCAGCAGAGCGAGGGAGGTCGCAAGGGCTGAAGCTTTCTTT. It codes for CASRAREVARAEAFF. This chain uses TRBV6-5 with TRBJ1-1; D is unresolved. Germline CDR1 reads MNHEY; CDR2 reads SVGAGI. The CDR3 consists of 15 residues. The V end was cut by 6 bases, the J end by 6 bases, with 20 bases between.

V gene TRBV10-3 combines with J gene TRBJ2-1; TRBD2 aligns across 9 bases. This CDR3 region has 16 residues. Unmatched junction bases numbered 6, after V lost 2 bases and J lost 4 bases. Germline CDR1 and CDR2: ENHRY and SYGVKD. CDR3 sequence reads: CAISELPTSGYNEQFF. CDR3 sequence (DNA): TGTGCCATCAGTGAGCTCCCGACTAGCGGATACAATGAGCAGTTCTTC.

The genes are TRBV28 and TRBJ1-6, with 7 bases identical to TRBD1. This CDR3 is built from 14 residues. The ends lost 7 bases at V and 13 bases at J; junction bases unmatched: 13. The germline V gene encodes CDR1 MDHEN and CDR2 SYDVKM. CDR3 loop: CASTPGTASQPLHF. In DNA, the CDR3 is TGTGCCAGCACTCCGGGGACAGCCTCTCAGCCCCTCCACTTT. Full variable domain (missing parts from reference TRBV28 and TRBJ1-6): DVKVTQSSRYLVKRTGEKVFLECVQDMDHENMFWYRQDPGLGLRLIYFSYDVKMKEKGDIPEGYSVSREKKERFSLILESASTNQTSMYLCASTPGTASQPLHFGNGTRLTVT.

This chain connects TRBV4-2 to TRBJ2-7; TRBD1 agrees at 7 bases. Germline trimming cut 0 bases from V and 0 bases from J; bases unmatched to any gene: 11. From germline, CDR1 is LGHNA and CDR2 YNFKEQ. The CDR3 covers 18 residues. CDR3 amino acids: CASSQESHRGTTSYEQYF. The DNA of the CDR3 is TGTGCCAGCAGCCAAGAGTCGCACAGGGGTACAACCTCCTACGAGCAGTACTTC.

For the CDR3, the DNA is TGCGCCAGCAGCTTGATGGCGGGAGCCACAGATACGCAGTATTTT. It is translated as CASSLMAGATDTQYF. The gene calls are TRBV5-1 and TRBJ2-3; 7 bases match TRBD2. Germline V gives CDR1 SGHRS, CDR2 YFSETQ. V lost 1 base, J lost 2 bases, and 4 bases stayed unmatched. This CDR3 is built from 15 residues.

Only one count was recorded for this clone. The CDR3 loop reads CASSWEGGRATEAFF. The CDR3 nucleotides are TGTGCCAGCAGCTGGGAAGGGGGCCGCGCCACTGAAGCTTTCTTT. V usage is TRBV6-5 and J usage is TRBJ1-1; 7 bases are a match to TRBD1. The germline CDR1 and CDR2 sequences are MNHEY and SVGAGI. Trimming took 6 bases from V and 4 from J; bases not matched to a gene: 11. The CDR3 has 15 residues.

The chain recombines TRBV5-4 with TRBJ1-5; the D is unclear. The CDR3 is 13 residues long. The germline V gene encodes CDR1 SGHNT and CDR2 YYREEE (reference sequence). Trimming shortened V by 1 base and J by 4 bases, and 6 bases separated the two germline ends. CDR3 coding DNA: TGTGCCAGCAGCTTGAACCTAAATCAGCCCCAGCATTTT. It codes for CASSLNLNQPQHF.

This chain links TRBV28 with TRBJ1-3; no definite D call. The V end was cut by 6 bases, the J end by 2 bases, with 5 bases between. CDR3 size: 12 residues. Germline values: CDR1 MDHEN, CDR2 SYDVKM. CDR3 region: CASRGPGNTIYF. CDR3 DNA: TGTGCCAGCAGGGGCCCTGGAAACACCATATATTTT.

The gene calls are TRBV29-1 and TRBJ2-7; maybe TRBD2 (5 bases). The CDR3 length is 11 residues. Trimming cost V 1 base and J 7 bases, with 8 bases left between them. Germline V gene sequence: CDR1 SQVTM, CDR2 ANQGSEA. The CDR3 coding sequence is TGCAGCGTTGAAGCCCCGGGGGAGCAGTACTTC. Its translation: CSVEAPGEQYF.

The V and J genes are TRBV30 and TRBJ2-4, with unresolved D. Germline CDR1 and CDR2: GTSNPN and SVGIG (reference sequence). V lost 1 base, J lost 0 bases, and 10 bases lay in between. This CDR3 region has 15 residues. CDR3 nucleotides: TGTGCCTGGAGTGGGCAGGCGCTAGCCAAAAACATTCAGTACTTC. Residues: CAWSGQALAKNIQYF.

This chain links TRBV27 with TRBJ1-5; 10 nucleotides agree with TRBD1. V shed 6 bases, J shed 2 bases, and the junction held 4 bases outside the gene matches. CDR1 and CDR2 (germline): MNHEY, SMNVEV (reference sequence). This CDR3 is built from 15 residues. The CDR3 DNA sequence: TGTGCCAGCAGCCCCGGGACAGGGGGCAATCAGCCCCAGCATTTT. It specifies CASSPGTGGNQPQHF.

This clone has ten or more counts. This chain links TRBV29-1 with TRBJ2-2; 15 bases are a match to TRBD2. CDR3 length: 15 residues. Germline V gene sequence: CDR1 SQVTM, CDR2 ANQGSEA. V lost 7 bases to trimming and J lost 5 bases; unmatched junction nucleotides: 5. The CDR3 nucleotides read TGCAGCGCGGCGGGGACTAGCGGGAGGACCGGGGAGCTGTTTTTT. As protein: CSAAGTSGRTGELFF.

The chain joins TRBV11-3 to TRBJ2-1; 8 bases are shared with TRBD2. V shed 4 bases and J 8 bases; nucleotides not matched to a gene: 13. From germline, CDR1 is SGHNT and CDR2 YENEEA. The CDR3 extends over 16 amino acids. DNA of the CDR3: TGTGCCAGCAGCTCCACCCCCTCAGCGGGAGACGATGAGCAGTTCTTC. Protein: CASSSTPSAGDDEQFF. The full variable domain, completed using reference TRBV11-3 and TRBJ2-1, is EAGVVQSPRYKIIEKKQPVAFWCNPISGHNTLYWYLQNLGQGPELLIRYENEEAVDDSQLPKDRFSAERLKGVDSTLKIQPAELGDSAVYLCASSSTPSAGDDEQFFGPGTRLTVL.

V usage is TRBV4-1 and J usage is TRBJ2-5; possibly TRBD1 for D (5 bases). The CDR3 length is 15 residues. The ends were cut back, 1 base at V and 4 bases at J, with 13 bases in the middle. In germline, CDR1 is MGHRA, CDR2 YSYEKL. The CDR3 coding sequence is TGCGCCAGCAGCCAAGGAAGGGGATGGGCAGAGACCCAGTACTTC. Its protein is CASSQGRGWAETQYF.

This clone was seen just once. V gene TRBV9 combines with J gene TRBJ2-2; D is unclear. Trimming removed 5 bases at V and 6 bases at J, with 20 bases between. The CDR3 extends over 16 amino acids. Per the germline V gene, CDR1 is SGDLS and CDR2 is YYNGEE. CDR3 nucleotide sequence: TGTGCCAGCAGTCACTCTATGAGGCGAGTGGCCGGGGAGCTGTTTTTT. Its translation is CASSHSMRRVAGELFF. Full variable domain (rest looked up from reference TRBV9 and TRBJ2-2): DSGVTQTPKHLITATGQRVTLRCSPRSGDLSVYWYQQSLDQGLQFLIQYYNGEERAKGNILERFSAQQFPDLHSELNLSSLELGDSALYFCASSHSMRRVAGELFFGEGSRLTVL.

The genes are TRBV11-1 and TRBJ2-2; TRBD2 aligns across 14 bases. The CDR3 is 16 amino acids. The germline CDR1 and CDR2 sequences are SGHAT and FQDESV (reference sequence). Trimming removed 5 bases from V and 4 bases from J; junction bases left unmatched: 3. CDR3 residues: CASSTGLAGGTGELFF. The CDR3 nucleotides read TGTGCCAGCAGCACAGGACTAGCGGGGGGCACCGGGGAGCTGTTTTTT.

The rearrangement links TRBV7-8 to TRBJ2-5; 8 bases match TRBD1. Trimming took 5 bases from V and 5 from J; bases not matched to a gene: 10. This CDR3 is 15 amino acids long. Germline V gives CDR1 SGHVS, CDR2 FQNEAQ. The CDR3 loop reads CASSRAGGLRETQYF. In DNA form, the CDR3 reads TGTGCCAGCAGCCGAGCAGGGGGCTTGAGGGAGACCCAGTACTTC.

The chain joins TRBV7-9 to TRBJ2-1; TRBD2 aligns across 11 bases. The CDR3 has 17 residues. Germline CDR1 and CDR2: SEHNR and FQNEAQ (reference sequence). The junction had 6 bases not matched to a gene; V was cut back by 1 base and J by 4 bases. CDR3 nucleotide sequence: TGTGCCAGCAGCTTAGGGTGGACTAGCGGGCCATACAATGAGCAGTTCTTC. This encodes CASSLGWTSGPYNEQFF.

This chain connects TRBV6-5 to TRBJ2-3; D is unclear. Trimming shortened V by 5 bases and J by 5 bases, and 5 bases separated the two germline ends. Germline V CDR1 and CDR2: MNHEY, SVGAGI. This CDR3 is 11 amino acids long. The CDR3 loop reads CASSRLDTQYF. The CDR3 DNA sequence: TGTGCCAGCAGTCGGTTAGATACGCAGTATTTT.

The chain has TRBV7-3 and TRBJ2-1; D not certain. Germline V CDR1 and CDR2: SGHTA, FQGTGA. V lost 2 bases and J 0 bases, leaving 8 bases between the germline ends. There are 15 residues in the CDR3. The CDR3 protein is CASSLLLSSYNEQFF. CDR3 DNA: TGTGCCAGCAGCTTACTTCTAAGCTCCTACAATGAGCAGTTCTTC.

This sequence joins TRBV4-2 and TRBJ2-6; a weak D match, TRBD2 (5 bases). Trimming removed 3 bases from V and 2 bases from J, with 14 bases in between. The germline CDR1 and CDR2 sequences are LGHNA and YNFKEQ. The CDR3 is 17 residues long. This chain's CDR3 is CASSHERGSTGANVLTF. In DNA, the CDR3 is TGTGCCAGCAGCCACGAGAGAGGGAGCACTGGGGCCAACGTCCTGACTTTC.